This T cell receptor (beta chain) originates from a study of shared clonotypes between healthy human individuals. Study background: The people who gave samples were two women and three men aged 18 to 49.

Profiling relied on immunoSEQ multiplex PCR, and the TCRdb table lists in-frame clones only, not all of them. Of 1.5 million to 1.9 million clones listed, 95% to 99% are singletons. The ends lost 3 bases at V and 5 bases at J; junction bases unmatched: 6. CDR1 and CDR2 (germline): MGHRA, YSYEKL. This CDR3 contains 14 residues. This sequence originates from a man between 25 and 39 years old in good health. The chain joins TRBV4-1 to TRBJ2-5, with 7 bases fitting TRBD1. Input material: naive CD4+ T cells sorted from blood. The subset denotes: CD45RA+ positively selected. The CDR3 protein is CASSQTGKRETQYF. In DNA form, the CDR3 reads TGCGCCAGCAGCCAGACAGGGAAGCGGGAGACCCAGTACTTC.